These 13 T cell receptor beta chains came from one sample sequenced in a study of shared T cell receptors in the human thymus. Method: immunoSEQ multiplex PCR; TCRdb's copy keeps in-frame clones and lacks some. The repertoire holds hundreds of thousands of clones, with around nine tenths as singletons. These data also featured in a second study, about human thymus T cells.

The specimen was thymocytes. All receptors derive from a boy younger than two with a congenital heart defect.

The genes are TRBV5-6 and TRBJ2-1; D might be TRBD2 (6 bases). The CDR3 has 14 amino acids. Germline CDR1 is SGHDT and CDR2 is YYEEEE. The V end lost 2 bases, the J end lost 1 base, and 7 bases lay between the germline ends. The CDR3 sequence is CASSLGTSYNEQFF. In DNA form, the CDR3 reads TGTGCCAGCAGCTTAGGGACTTCCTACAATGAGCAGTTCTTC. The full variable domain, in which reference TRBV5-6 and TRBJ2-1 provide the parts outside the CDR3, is DAGVTQSPTHLIKTRGQQVTLRCSPKSGHDTVSWYQQALGQGPQFIFQYYEEEERQRGNFPDRFSGHQFPNYSSELNVNALLLGDSALYLCASSLGTSYNEQFFGPGTRLTVL.

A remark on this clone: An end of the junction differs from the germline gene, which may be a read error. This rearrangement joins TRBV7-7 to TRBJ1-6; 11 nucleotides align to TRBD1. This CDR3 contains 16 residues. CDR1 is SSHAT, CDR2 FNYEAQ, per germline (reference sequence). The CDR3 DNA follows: TGTGCTAGCAGCTCCCCCTGGGACAGGGGGAATTCACCCCTCCACTTT. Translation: CASSSPWDRGNSPLHF.

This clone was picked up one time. The CDR3 DNA follows: TGTGCCTGGAGTGTTGGGGGGACCTTGAACACTGAAGCTTTCTTT. Its protein is CAWSVGGTLNTEAFF. This rearrangement joins TRBV30 to TRBJ1-1, with a possible D match to TRBD1 (5 bases). The CDR3 spans 15 residues. Germline assignment: CDR1 GTSNPN and CDR2 SVGIG (reference sequence). The V and J ends lost 0 bases and 0 bases respectively, with 11 bases between them.

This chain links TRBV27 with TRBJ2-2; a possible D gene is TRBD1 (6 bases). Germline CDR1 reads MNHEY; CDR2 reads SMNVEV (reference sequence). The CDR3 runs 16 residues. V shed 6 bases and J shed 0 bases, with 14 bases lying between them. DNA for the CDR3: TGTGCCAGCAGCAACAGGGAGATTTCGAACACCGGGGAGCTGTTTTTT. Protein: CASSNREISNTGELFF.

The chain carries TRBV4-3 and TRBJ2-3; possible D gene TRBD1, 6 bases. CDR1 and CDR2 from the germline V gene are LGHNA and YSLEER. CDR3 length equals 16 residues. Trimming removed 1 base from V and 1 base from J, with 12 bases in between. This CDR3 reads CASSQVGNRGTDTQYF. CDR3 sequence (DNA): TGCGCCAGCAGCCAAGTGGGCAACAGGGGCACAGATACGCAGTATTTT.

The CDR3 spells CASSFSWGGQETQYF. The CDR3 nucleotides are TGCGCCAGCAGCTTTAGCTGGGGGGGCCAAGAGACCCAGTACTTC. The V and J genes are TRBV5-1 and TRBJ2-5; the match to TRBD2 covers 7 bases. This CDR3 is 15 amino acids long. Trimming cost V 2 bases and J 1 base; bases outside gene matches: 5. Germline V gene data show CDR1 as SGHRS and CDR2 as YFSETQ.

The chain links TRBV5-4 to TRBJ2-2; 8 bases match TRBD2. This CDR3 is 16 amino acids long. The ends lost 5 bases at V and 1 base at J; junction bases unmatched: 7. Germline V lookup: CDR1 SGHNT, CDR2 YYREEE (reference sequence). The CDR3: CASRGGGRKNTGELFF. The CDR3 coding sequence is TGTGCCAGCAGGGGGGGCGGGAGGAAGAACACCGGGGAGCTGTTTTTT.

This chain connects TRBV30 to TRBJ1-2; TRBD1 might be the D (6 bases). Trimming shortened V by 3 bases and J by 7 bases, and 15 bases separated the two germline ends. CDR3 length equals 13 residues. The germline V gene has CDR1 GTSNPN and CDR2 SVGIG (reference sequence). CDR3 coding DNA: TGTGCCTGGAGGTTTCAGGGGCGTTGTGGCTACACCTTC. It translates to CAWRFQGRCGYTF.

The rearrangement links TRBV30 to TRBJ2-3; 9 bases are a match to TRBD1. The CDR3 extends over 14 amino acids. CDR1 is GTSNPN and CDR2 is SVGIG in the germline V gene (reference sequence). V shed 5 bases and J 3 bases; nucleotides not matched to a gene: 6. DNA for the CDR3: TGTGCCTGGGCTCCGGGACAGGGTACAGATACGCAGTATTTT. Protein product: CAWAPGQGTDTQYF.

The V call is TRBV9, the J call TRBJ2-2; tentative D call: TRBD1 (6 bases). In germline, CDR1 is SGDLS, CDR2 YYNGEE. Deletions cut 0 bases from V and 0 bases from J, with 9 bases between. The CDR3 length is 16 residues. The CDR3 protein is CASSVATGPNTGELFF. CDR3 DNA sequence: TGTGCCAGCAGCGTAGCGACAGGACCGAACACCGGGGAGCTGTTTTTT.

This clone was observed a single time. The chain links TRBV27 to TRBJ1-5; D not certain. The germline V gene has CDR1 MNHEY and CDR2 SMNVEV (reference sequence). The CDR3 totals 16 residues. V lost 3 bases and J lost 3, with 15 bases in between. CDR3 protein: CASSLAPPGNNQPQHF. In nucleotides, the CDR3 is TGTGCCAGCAGTTTGGCCCCGCCGGGGAACAATCAGCCCCAGCATTTT.

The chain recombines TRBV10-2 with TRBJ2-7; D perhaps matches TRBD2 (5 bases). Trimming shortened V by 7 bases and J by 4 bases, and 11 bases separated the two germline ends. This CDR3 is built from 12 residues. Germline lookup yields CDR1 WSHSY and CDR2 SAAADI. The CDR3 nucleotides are TGCGCCAGCAAACTAGTGGGGTACGAGCAGTACTTC. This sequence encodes CASKLVGYEQYF.

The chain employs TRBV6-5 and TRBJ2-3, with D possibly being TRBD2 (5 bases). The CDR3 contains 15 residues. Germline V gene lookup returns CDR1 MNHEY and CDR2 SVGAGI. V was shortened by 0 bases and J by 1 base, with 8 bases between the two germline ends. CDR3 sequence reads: CASSYSRVGTDTQYF. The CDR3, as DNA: TGTGCCAGCAGTTACTCGAGGGTTGGCACAGATACGCAGTATTTT.